This T cell receptor beta chain is drawn from a study of somatic mutations in cytotoxic T cells in rheumatoid arthritis. Profiled with immunoSEQ multiplex PCR; TCRdb holds only in-frame clones, not every one. The data show 12,000 or so clones, roughly 73% seen once. Of the blood donors acting as healthy controls, less than 60% were female, and their median age was around 50 years (range about 20-75). The V segment lost 4 bases and the J segment 6 bases; nucleotides outside the gene matches: 8. CDR3 length: 14 amino acids. The V gene's germline CDR1 is MGHRA and CDR2 YSYEKL. Material for sequencing was CD8+ T cells sorted from blood. This TCR derives from a man aged 60 to 75 in good health. The chain links TRBV4-1 to TRBJ2-7, with 8 bases aligning to TRBD2. The CDR3 loop is CASSPTSETSEQYF. In DNA form, the CDR3 reads TGCGCCAGCAGCCCGACTAGCGAGACCTCCGAGCAGTACTTC.